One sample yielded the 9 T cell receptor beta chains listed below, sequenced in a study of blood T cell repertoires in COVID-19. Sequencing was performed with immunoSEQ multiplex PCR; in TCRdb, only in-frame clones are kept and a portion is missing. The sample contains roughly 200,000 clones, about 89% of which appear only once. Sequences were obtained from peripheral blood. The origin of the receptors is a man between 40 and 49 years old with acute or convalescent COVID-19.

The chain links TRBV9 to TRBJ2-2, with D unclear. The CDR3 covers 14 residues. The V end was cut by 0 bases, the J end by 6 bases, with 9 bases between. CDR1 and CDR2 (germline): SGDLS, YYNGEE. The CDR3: CASSVESHSGELFF. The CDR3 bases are TGTGCCAGCAGCGTAGAGTCCCACTCCGGGGAGCTGTTTTTT.

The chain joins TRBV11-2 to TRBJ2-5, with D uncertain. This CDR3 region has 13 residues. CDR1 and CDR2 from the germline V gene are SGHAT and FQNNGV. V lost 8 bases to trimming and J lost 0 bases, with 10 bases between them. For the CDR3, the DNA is TGTGCCAGCGGCCAGTGGTACCAAGAGACCCAGTACTTC. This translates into CASGQWYQETQYF.

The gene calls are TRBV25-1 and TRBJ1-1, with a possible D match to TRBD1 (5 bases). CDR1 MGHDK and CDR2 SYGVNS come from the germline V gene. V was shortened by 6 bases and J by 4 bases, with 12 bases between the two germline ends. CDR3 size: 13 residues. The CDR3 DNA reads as TGTGCCAGCAGAGGCATGGGGGGCACTGAAGCTTTCTTT. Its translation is CASRGMGGTEAFF. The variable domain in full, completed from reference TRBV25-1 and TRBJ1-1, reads EADIYQTPRYLVIGTGKKITLECSQTMGHDKMYWYQQDPGMELHLIHYSYGVNSTEKGDLSSESTVSRIRTEHFPLTLESARPSHTSQYLCASRGMGGTEAFFGQGTRLTVV.

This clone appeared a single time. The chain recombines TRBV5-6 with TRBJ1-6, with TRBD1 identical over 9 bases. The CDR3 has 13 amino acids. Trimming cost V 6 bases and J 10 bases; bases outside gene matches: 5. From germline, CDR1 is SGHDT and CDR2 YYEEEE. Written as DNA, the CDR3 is TGTGCCAGCACGGGACAGGGAAACTCACCCCTCCACTTT. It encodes CASTGQGNSPLHF.

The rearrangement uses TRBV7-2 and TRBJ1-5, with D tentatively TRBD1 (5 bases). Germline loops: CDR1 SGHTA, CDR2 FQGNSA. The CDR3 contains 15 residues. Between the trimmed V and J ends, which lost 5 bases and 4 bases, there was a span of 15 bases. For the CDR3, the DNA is TGTGCCAGCAGCCCGCAGGGAGGGGAGAATCAGCCCCAGCATTTT. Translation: CASSPQGGENQPQHF.

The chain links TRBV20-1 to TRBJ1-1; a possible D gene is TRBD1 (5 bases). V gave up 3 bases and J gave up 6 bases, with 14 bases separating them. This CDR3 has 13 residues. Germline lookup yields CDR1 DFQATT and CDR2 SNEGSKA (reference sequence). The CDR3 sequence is CSASSPGRAEAFF. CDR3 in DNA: TGCAGTGCTAGTTCCCCAGGGAGGGCTGAAGCTTTCTTT.

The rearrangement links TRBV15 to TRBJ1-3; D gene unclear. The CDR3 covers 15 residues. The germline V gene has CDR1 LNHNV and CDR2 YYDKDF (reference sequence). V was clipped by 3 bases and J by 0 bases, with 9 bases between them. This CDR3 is CATSRGTISGNTIYF. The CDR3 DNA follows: TGTGCCACCAGCAGGGGCACGATCTCTGGAAACACCATATATTTT. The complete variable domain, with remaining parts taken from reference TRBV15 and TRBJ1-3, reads DAMVIQNPRYQVTQFGKPVTLSCSQTLNHNVMYWYQQKSSQAPKLLFHYYDKDFNNEADTPDNFQSRRPNTSFCFLDIRSPGLGDTAMYLCATSRGTISGNTIYFGEGSWLTVV.

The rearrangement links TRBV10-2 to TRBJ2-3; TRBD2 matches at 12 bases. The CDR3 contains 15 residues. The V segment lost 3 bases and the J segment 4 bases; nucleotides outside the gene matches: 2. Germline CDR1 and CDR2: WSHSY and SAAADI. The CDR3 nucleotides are TGCGCCAGCAGTGAACTAGCGGGGGGCGCAGATACGCAGTATTTT. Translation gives CASSELAGGADTQYF.

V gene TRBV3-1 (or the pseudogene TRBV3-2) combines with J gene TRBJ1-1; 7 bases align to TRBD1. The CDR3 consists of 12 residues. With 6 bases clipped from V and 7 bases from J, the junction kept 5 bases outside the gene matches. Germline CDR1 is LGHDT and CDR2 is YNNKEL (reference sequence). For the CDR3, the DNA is TGTGCCAGCAGACAGGGGAACGGTGAAGCTTTCTTT. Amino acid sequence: CASRQGNGEAFF.